A single sample gave rise to the 19 T cell receptor beta chains below, sequenced in a study of T cells in women clearing cervical HPV infection. Libraries were prepared by immunoSEQ multiplex PCR; TCRdb keeps only in-frame clonotypes and omits some of them. This sample contains some 30,000 clones. Sequencing was performed on blood buffy coat. The source is a woman aged 18 to 75 with a cervical HPV16 infection that either progressed to CIN3+ or cleared (not recorded which).

Worth noting for this clone: The read is 3 residues too short to cover the CDR3 end, so that end is filled in from the germline J gene. The rearrangement links TRBV19 to TRBJ1-2; 7 bases map to TRBD1. Germline CDR1 and CDR2: LNHDA and SQIVND (reference sequence). The CDR3 runs 14 residues. The CDR3 region is CASRRTGSTYDYTF. CDR3 DNA (partial): TGTGCCAGTAGACGGACAGGATCTACCTACGAC.

Note on this clone: From the germline J gene comes the end of the CDR3, since the read stops 3 residues before it. This rearrangement joins TRBV5-1 to TRBJ2-7; possibly TRBD1 for D (6 bases). Germline V gene sequence: CDR1 SGHRS, CDR2 YFSETQ. This CDR3 is 15 amino acids long. Trimming left V 4 bases short and J 1 base short, with 15 bases between. CDR3 in amino acids: CASSTGQGPSYEQYF. The sequenced CDR3 bases are TGCGCCAGCAGCACCGGCCAGGGGCCTTCCTACGAG.

Details on this clone: The read comes to an end 3 residues before the CDR3 does, leaving the germline J gene to fill in the end. The genes are TRBV7-3 and TRBJ2-7; 10 nucleotides line up with TRBD1. Per the germline V gene, CDR1 is SGHTA and CDR2 is FQGTGA. The V gene end was trimmed by 5 bases and the J gene end by 6 bases; junction bases not matched to a gene: 7. This CDR3 is 14 amino acids long. CDR3 DNA (partial): TGTGCCAGCAGCCCCGGGACAGGGGTGAGCGAG. It is translated as CASSPGTGVSE. The full CDR3 protein is CASSPGTGVSEQYF.

Comment on this clone: From the germline J gene comes the end of the CDR3, since the read stops 3 residues before it. J is TRBJ2-2 and V is TRBV7-2, with D possibly being TRBD1 (5 bases). The CDR3 is made up of 13 amino acids. Per germline, CDR1 SGHTA and CDR2 FQGNSA. Incomplete CDR3 DNA: TGTGCCAGCAGCAGGCCTGGGGCCAACGTG. Translated, it gives CASSRPGANV. The full CDR3 protein is CASSRPGANVLFF.

The CDR3 is CASRPGQVVTEAFF. CDR3 DNA, as far as it was read: TGTGCCAGCAGGCCGGGACAGGTCGTCACTGAA. The J gene is TRBJ1-1, the V gene TRBV12-3 or TRBV12-4; TRBD1 matches 8 bases. The missing CDR3 end, 3 residues past where the read stops, is filled in from the germline J gene. The CDR3 spans 14 residues. J gave up 4 bases and V 6 bases, and 7 bases lay outside the gene matches.

Points on this clone: The sequence runs out 3 residues before the end of the CDR3; the remainder is reconstructed from the germline J gene. The genes are TRBV5-4 and TRBJ2-1, with 8 bases lining up with TRBD2. V lost 3 bases to trimming and J lost 6 bases; unmatched junction nucleotides: 5. The CDR3 is made up of 14 amino acids. The V gene's germline CDR1 is SGHNT and CDR2 YYREEE (reference sequence). The CDR3 DNA, read in part, is TGTGCCAGCAGCTCATCGCGGGGGGTCAATGAG. Translation gives CASSSSRGVNE. From start to end, the CDR3 is CASSSSRGVNEQFF.

To note about this clone: From the germline J gene comes the end of the CDR3, since the read stops 3 residues before it. The chain carries TRBV5-5 and TRBJ1-1; D perhaps matches TRBD1 (5 bases). Between the trimmed V and J ends, which lost 3 bases and 4 bases, there was a span of 13 bases. The CDR3 contains 14 residues. In germline, CDR1 is SGHKS, CDR2 YYEKEE (reference sequence). Incomplete CDR3 DNA: TGTGCCAGCAGCTGGAAGAGGGGAGCCACTGAA. It is translated as CASSWKRGATE. The full CDR3 sequence reads CASSWKRGATEAFF.

On this clone itself: With the read ending 3 residues before the CDR3 end, the germline J gene is used to fill in that end. J is TRBJ1-6 and V is TRBV19; 8 nucleotides line up with TRBD1. The germline CDR1 and CDR2 sequences are LNHDA and SQIVND (reference sequence). The CDR3 is 15 amino acids. Trimming took 4 bases from V and 9 from J; bases not matched to a gene: 8. The sequenced part of the CDR3 DNA is TGTGCCAGTAGTACGGACAGGGAAGGAGGTTCACCC. Protein: CASSTDREGGSP. The complete CDR3 protein is CASSTDREGGSPLHF. Complete variable domain (other parts from reference TRBV19 and TRBJ1-6): DGGITQSPKYLFRKEGQNVTLSCEQNLNHDAMYWYRQDPGQGLRLIYYSQIVNDFQKGDIAEGYSVSREKKESFPLTVTSAQKNPTAFYLCASSTDREGGSPLHFGNGTRLTVT.

On this clone: Read data end 3 residues before the CDR3 end; the end is taken from the germline J gene. The chain is built from TRBV11-2 and TRBJ2-5; perhaps TRBD2 as D (5 bases). Trimming left V 4 bases short and J 7 bases short, with 19 bases between. This CDR3 comprises 15 residues. Per the germline V gene, CDR1 is SGHAT and CDR2 is FQNNGV. The covered CDR3 bases are TGTGCCAGCAGCTCAGATGGGCGGGCCAGAGTGACC. This gives the protein CASSSDGRARVT. The entire CDR3 is CASSSDGRARVTQYF.

On this clone itself: The read ends 3 residues shy of where the CDR3 ends; the end is completed using the germline J gene. This chain links TRBV7-8 with TRBJ1-1; unclear D gene. This CDR3 is 14 amino acids long. Germline CDR1 and CDR2: SGHVS and FQNEAQ. Trimming pared 2 bases from V and 7 bases from J, leaving 14 bases between. The CDR3 reads CASSLTIITLEAFF. The DNA read from the CDR3 is TGTGCCAGCAGCTTAACTATTATTACGCTTGAA.

Note on this clone: Coverage ceases 3 residues before the CDR3 finishes, and the germline J gene fills in the end. V usage is TRBV30 and J usage is TRBJ2-2, with D possibly matching TRBD2 (6 bases). This CDR3 comprises 13 residues. In germline, CDR1 is GTSNPN, CDR2 SVGIG (reference sequence). The sequenced CDR3 bases are TGTGCCTGGAGTGTTAGCGGTATAGATGGG. Encoded protein: CAWSVSGIDG. In full, the CDR3 reads CAWSVSGIDGLFF.

In the case of this clone: From the germline J gene comes the end of the CDR3, since the read stops 3 residues before it. The chain couples TRBV13 to TRBJ2-7, with 8 positions matching TRBD1. CDR1 PRHDT and CDR2 FYEKMQ come from the germline V gene (reference sequence). Trimming at V came to 5 bases and at J to 5 bases, leaving 8 bases not matched to a gene. The CDR3 covers 14 residues. CDR3 DNA (partial): TGTGCCAGCAGCCTGGACAGGGTTAACCACGAG. Its protein product is CASSLDRVNHE. The CDR3 in its entirety is CASSLDRVNHEQYF.

Details on this clone: The read is 3 residues too short to cover the CDR3 end, so that end is filled in from the germline J gene. This sequence joins TRBV9 and TRBJ2-1; 8 bases are shared with TRBD2. Germline loops: CDR1 SGDLS, CDR2 YYNGEE. Germline trimming cut 2 bases from V and 3 bases from J; bases unmatched to any gene: 7. The CDR3 runs 16 residues. The CDR3 reads CASSVSIAGLYNEQFF. The sequenced CDR3 bases are TGTGCCAGCAGCGTTTCTATAGCGGGACTCTACAATGAG. Drawing the rest from reference TRBV9 and TRBJ2-1, the complete variable domain is DSGVTQTPKHLITATGQRVTLRCSPRSGDLSVYWYQQSLDQGLQFLIQYYNGEERAKGNILERFSAQQFPDLHSELNLSSLELGDSALYFCASSVSIAGLYNEQFFGPGTRLTVL.

CDR3 bases read: TGTGCCTGGAGGGGGAGCGGGAGGCCCTACAATGAC. The encoded protein is CAWRGSGRPYND. Given in full, the CDR3 is CAWRGSGRPYNDYTF. This chain connects TRBV30 to TRBJ1-2; D is unclear. The read terminates 3 residues before the CDR3 end, so the remaining end is supplied by the germline J gene. Germline V gives CDR1 GTSNPN, CDR2 SVGIG (reference sequence). This CDR3 has 15 amino acids.

A remark on this clone: The read terminates 3 residues ahead of where the CDR3 ends, so the germline J gene completes it. The rearrangement joins TRBV10-2 to TRBJ1-2; tentative D call: TRBD1 (6 bases). Trimming took off 7 bases at V and 6 bases at J, with 6 bases between the two ends. Per the germline V gene, CDR1 is WSHSY and CDR2 is SAAADI. The CDR3 spans 10 residues. The DNA read from the CDR3 is TGCGCCAGCAAGGGGGATGGC. It codes for CASKGDG. The full-length CDR3 reads as CASKGDGYTF.

With respect to this clone: Read data end 3 residues before the CDR3 end; the end is taken from the germline J gene. The chain employs TRBV5-1 and TRBJ1-2; D not certain. CDR3 size: 11 residues. The germline V gene has CDR1 SGHRS and CDR2 YFSETQ. Incomplete CDR3 DNA: TGCGCCAGCAGCTTGGCGGGGGGC. Its protein product is CASSLAGG. The entire CDR3 reads CASSLAGGYTF.

With regard to this clone: The sequenced fragment ends 3 residues before the CDR3 boundary, so the rest is inferred from the germline J gene. This chain joins TRBV27 and TRBJ2-1; D might be TRBD1 (5 bases). Between the trimmed V and J ends, which lost 6 bases and 2 bases, there was a span of 11 bases. Germline V gene sequence: CDR1 MNHEY, CDR2 SMNVEV (reference sequence). CDR3 size: 14 residues. This CDR3 reads CASSIGQTYNEQFF. Incomplete CDR3 DNA: TGTGCCAGCAGCATTGGACAAACCTACAATGAG.

Comment on this clone: Coverage ceases 3 residues before the CDR3 finishes, and the germline J gene fills in the end. The chain uses TRBV10-2 and TRBJ1-2; TRBD1 agrees at 7 bases. The V gene end was trimmed by 7 bases and the J gene end by 3 bases; junction bases not matched to a gene: 2. The CDR3 totals 12 residues. Per the germline V gene, CDR1 is WSHSY and CDR2 is SAAADI. The part of the CDR3 DNA that was read is TGCGCCAGCACCCAGGGGGACTATGGC. It yields the protein CASTQGDYG. The whole CDR3 sequence is CASTQGDYGYTF.

Of note for this clone: Coverage ceases 3 residues before the CDR3 finishes, and the germline J gene fills in the end. The chain combines TRBV4-2 with TRBJ2-2; D not resolved. Germline CDR1 and CDR2: LGHNA and YNFKEQ. The CDR3 spans 13 residues. Between the trimmed V and J ends, which lost 0 bases and 7 bases, there was a span of 6 bases. The sequenced CDR3 bases are TGTGCCAGCAGCCAAGATAGAGACGGGGAG. Translating gives CASSQDRDGE. The entire CDR3 protein is CASSQDRDGELFF.